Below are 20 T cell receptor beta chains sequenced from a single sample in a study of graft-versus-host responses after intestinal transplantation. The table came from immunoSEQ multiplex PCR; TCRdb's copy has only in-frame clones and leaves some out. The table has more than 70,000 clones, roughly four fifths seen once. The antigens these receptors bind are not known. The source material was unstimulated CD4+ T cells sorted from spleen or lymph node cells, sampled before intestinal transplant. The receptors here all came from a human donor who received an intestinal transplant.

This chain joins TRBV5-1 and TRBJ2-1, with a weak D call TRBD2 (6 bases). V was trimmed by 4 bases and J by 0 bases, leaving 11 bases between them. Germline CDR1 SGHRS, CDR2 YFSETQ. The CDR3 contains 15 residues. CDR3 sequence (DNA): TGCGCCAGCAGCCCCGGGGGTAGCTCCTACAATGAGCAGTTCTTC. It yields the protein CASSPGGSSYNEQFF.

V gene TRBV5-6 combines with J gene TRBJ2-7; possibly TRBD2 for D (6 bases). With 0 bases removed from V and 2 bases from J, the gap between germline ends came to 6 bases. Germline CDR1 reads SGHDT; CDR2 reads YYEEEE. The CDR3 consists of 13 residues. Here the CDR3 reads CASSLGRAYEQYF. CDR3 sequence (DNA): TGTGCCAGCAGCTTGGGGAGGGCCTACGAGCAGTACTTC.

The CDR3 spells CATSRDTGLTGNTIYF. The CDR3 DNA sequence: TGTGCCACCAGCAGGGATACGGGACTTACTGGAAACACCATATATTTT. The rearrangement uses TRBV15 and TRBJ1-3, with a tentative D call TRBD1 (5 bases). V lost 3 bases and J 2 bases, leaving 14 bases between the germline ends. This CDR3 has 16 residues. Per germline, CDR1 LNHNV and CDR2 YYDKDF (reference sequence).

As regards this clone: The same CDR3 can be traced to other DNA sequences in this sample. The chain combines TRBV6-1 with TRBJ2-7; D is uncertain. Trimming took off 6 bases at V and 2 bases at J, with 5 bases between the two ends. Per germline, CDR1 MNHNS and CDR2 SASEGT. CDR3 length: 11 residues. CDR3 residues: CASSQTYEQYF. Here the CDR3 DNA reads TGTGCCAGCAGCCAAACCTACGAGCAGTACTTC.

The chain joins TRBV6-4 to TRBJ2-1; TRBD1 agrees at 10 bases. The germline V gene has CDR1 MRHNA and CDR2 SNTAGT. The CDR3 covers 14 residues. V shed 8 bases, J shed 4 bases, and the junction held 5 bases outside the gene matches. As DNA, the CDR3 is TGTGCCAGCCGCGTGGGACAGGGGTACAATGAGCAGTTCTTC. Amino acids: CASRVGQGYNEQFF.

The CDR3 protein is CASSLPGGYGYTF. CDR3 DNA: TGTGCCAGCAGCTTACCGGGGGGCTATGGCTACACCTTC. The chain combines TRBV7-9 with TRBJ1-2; tentatively, D is TRBD1 (5 bases). V was clipped by 2 bases and J by 4 bases, with 8 bases between them. The germline CDR1 and CDR2 sequences are SEHNR and FQNEAQ (reference sequence). The CDR3 spans 13 residues.

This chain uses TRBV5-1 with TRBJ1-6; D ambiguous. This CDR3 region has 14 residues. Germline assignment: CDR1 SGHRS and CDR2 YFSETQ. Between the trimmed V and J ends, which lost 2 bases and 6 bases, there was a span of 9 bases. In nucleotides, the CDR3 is TGCGCCAGCAGCTTCACAGAGGGTAATTCACCCCTCCACTTT. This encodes CASSFTEGNSPLHF. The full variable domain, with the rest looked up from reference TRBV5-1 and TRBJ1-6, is KAGVTQTPRYLIKTRGQQVTLSCSPISGHRSVSWYQQTPGQGLQFLFEYFSETQRNKGNFPGRFSGRQFSNSRSEMNVSTLELGDSALYLCASSFTEGNSPLHFGNGTRLTVT.

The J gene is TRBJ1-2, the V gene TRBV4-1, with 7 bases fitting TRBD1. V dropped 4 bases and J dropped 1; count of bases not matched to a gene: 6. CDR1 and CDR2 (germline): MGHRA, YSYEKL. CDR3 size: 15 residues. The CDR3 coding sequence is TGCGCCAGCAGCCGAGGGACAGCATTTAACTATGGCTACACCTTC. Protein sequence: CASSRGTAFNYGYTF.

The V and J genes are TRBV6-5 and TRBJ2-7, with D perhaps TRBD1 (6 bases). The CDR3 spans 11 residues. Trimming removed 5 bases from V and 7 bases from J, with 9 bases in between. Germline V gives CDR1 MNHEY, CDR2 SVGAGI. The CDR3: CASSIRGEQYF. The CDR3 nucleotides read TGTGCCAGCAGTATAAGGGGGGAGCAGTACTTC.

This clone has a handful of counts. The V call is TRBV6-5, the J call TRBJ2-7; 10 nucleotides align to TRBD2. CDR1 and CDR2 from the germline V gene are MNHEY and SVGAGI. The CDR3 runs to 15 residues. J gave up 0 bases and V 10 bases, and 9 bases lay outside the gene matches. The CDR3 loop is CAKPWGLASSYEQYF. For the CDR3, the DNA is TGTGCCAAGCCCTGGGGACTAGCGTCCTCCTACGAGCAGTACTTC.

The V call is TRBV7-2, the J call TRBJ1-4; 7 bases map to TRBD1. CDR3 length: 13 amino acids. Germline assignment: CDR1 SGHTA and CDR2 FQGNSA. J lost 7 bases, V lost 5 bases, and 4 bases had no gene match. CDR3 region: CASSKRQGEKLFF. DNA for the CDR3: TGTGCCAGCAGCAAACGACAGGGTGAAAAACTGTTTTTT.

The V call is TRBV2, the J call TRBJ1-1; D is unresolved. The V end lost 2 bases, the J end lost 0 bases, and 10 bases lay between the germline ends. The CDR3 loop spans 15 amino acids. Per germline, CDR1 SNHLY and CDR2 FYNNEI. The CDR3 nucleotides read TGTGCCAGCAGTGAACAGGTGATTATGAACACTGAAGCTTTCTTT. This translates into CASSEQVIMNTEAFF.

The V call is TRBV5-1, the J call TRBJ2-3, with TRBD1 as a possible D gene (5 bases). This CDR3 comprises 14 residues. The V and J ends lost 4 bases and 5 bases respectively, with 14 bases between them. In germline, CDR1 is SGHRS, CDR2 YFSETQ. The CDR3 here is CASSGSRAEDTQYF. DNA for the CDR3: TGCGCCAGCAGCGGATCCAGGGCAGAAGATACGCAGTATTTT.

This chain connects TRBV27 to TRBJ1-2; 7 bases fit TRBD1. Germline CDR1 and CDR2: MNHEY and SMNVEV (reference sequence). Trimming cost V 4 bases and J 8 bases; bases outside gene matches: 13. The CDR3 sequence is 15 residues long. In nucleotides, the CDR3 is TGTGCCAGCAGTTACGCCAGCCGGGACAGAAAAGGCTACACCTTC. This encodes CASSYASRDRKGYTF.

The CDR3 loop is CASSTGQGAFGANVLTF. DNA for the CDR3: TGTGCCAGTAGTACCGGACAGGGGGCGTTTGGGGCCAACGTCCTGACTTTC. V and J are TRBV19 and TRBJ2-6, with 11 bases matching TRBD1. With V trimmed by 4 bases and J by 3 bases, 5 bases remained unmatched. The V gene's germline CDR1 is LNHDA and CDR2 SQIVND (reference sequence). CDR3 size: 17 residues.

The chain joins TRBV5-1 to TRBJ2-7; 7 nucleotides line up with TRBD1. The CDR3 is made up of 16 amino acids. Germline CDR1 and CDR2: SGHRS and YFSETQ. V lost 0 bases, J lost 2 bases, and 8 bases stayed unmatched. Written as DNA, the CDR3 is TGCGCCAGCAGCTTGGCCCAAACCGGGACAGCCTACGAGCAGTACTTC. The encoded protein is CASSLAQTGTAYEQYF.

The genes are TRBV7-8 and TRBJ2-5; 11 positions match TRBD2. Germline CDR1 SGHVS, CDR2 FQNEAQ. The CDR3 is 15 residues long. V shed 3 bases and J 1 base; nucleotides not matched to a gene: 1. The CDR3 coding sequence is TGTGCCAGCAGCTTGACTAGCGGGGTCCAAGAGACCCAGTACTTC. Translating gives CASSLTSGVQETQYF.

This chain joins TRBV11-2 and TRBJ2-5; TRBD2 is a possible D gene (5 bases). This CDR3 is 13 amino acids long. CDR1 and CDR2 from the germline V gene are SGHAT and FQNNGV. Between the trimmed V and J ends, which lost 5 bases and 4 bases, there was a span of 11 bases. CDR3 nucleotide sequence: TGTGCCAGCAGCCTGAGGGTGGTAGAGACCCAGTACTTC. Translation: CASSLRVVETQYF.

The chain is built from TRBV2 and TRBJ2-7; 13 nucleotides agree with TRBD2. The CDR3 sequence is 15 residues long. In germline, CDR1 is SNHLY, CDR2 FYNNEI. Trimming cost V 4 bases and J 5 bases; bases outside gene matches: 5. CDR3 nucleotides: TGTGCCAGCAGTGGGACTAGCGGGAGTAACCACGAGCAGTACTTC. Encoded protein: CASSGTSGSNHEQYF.

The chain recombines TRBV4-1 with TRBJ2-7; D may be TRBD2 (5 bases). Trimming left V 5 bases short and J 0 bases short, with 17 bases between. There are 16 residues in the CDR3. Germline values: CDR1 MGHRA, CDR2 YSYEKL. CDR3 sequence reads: CASSFGGATYSYEQYF. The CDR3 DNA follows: TGCGCCAGCAGCTTTGGAGGCGCGACATACTCCTACGAGCAGTACTTC.